The source of this TCR beta chain is a study of shared clonotypes between healthy human individuals. Deep-level assay runs were performed. The protocol was immunoSEQ multiplex PCR, while the TCRdb copy is restricted to in-frame clones and leaves out a portion. The table lists under 2,500,000 clones, 95% of them singletons. Germline CDR1 is LNHDA and CDR2 is SQIVND (reference sequence). The CDR3 runs 14 residues. Trimming took off 5 bases at V and 6 bases at J, with 13 bases between the two ends. The sequence came from a man in his late teens or twenties in good health. The genes are TRBV19 and TRBJ2-2; TRBD2 might be the D (6 bases). The sequenced material came from naive CD4+ T cells sorted from blood. The subset was: CD45RA+ positively selected. CDR3 coding DNA: TGTGCCAGTAGTGGGACTGGGGTCCCCGGGGAGCTGTTTTTT. Translated: CASSGTGVPGELFF.